This T cell receptor beta chain comes out of a study of T cells in localized non-small cell lung cancer. Study findings and constraints: Uninvolved adjacent lung showed higher T cell clonality than tumor. Appearing in adjacent lung were a median roughly 60 of the top 100 tumor clones.

Trimming pared 1 base from V and 4 bases from J, leaving 7 bases between. In germline, CDR1 is LNHDA, CDR2 SQIVND (reference sequence). The CDR3 contains 14 residues. Using immunoSEQ multiplex PCR, the repertoire was profiled, and TCRdb retains in-frame clones only, with some absent. The table lists fewer than 75,000 clones, roughly 80% of them singletons. Note on this clone: The antigen remains unidentified.

The chain employs TRBV19 and TRBJ2-2, with D perhaps given as TRBD1 or TRBD2 (5 bases each). Sample: peripheral blood, taken before any cancer treatment. The TCR was taken from a female donor at least 60 years old with stage I lung adenocarcinoma. CDR3 in amino acids: CASSIAGGTGELFF. The CDR3 coding sequence is TGTGCCAGTAGTATAGCTGGGGGCACCGGGGAGCTGTTTTTT. The entire variable domain, with the rest obtained from reference TRBV19 and TRBJ2-2, is as follows: DGGITQSPKYLFRKEGQNVTLSCEQNLNHDAMYWYRQDPGQGLRLIYYSQIVNDFQKGDIAEGYSVSREKKESFPLTVTSAQKNPTAFYLCASSIAGGTGELFFGEGSRLTVL.